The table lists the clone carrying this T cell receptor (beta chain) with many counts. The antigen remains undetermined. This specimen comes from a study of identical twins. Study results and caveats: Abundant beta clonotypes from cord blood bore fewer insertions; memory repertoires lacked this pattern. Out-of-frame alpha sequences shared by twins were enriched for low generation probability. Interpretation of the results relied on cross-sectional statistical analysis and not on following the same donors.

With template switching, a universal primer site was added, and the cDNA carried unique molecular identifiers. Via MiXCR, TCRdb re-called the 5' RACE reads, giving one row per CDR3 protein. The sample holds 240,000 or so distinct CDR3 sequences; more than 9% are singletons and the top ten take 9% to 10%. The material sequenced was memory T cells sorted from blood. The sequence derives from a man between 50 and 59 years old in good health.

DNA for the CDR3: TGTGCCAGCAGCTCCGGATTCGATATAGCCAAAAACATTCAGTACTTC. As protein: CASSSGFDIAKNIQYF. The chain combines TRBV7-2 with TRBJ2-4; no firm D call. The CDR3 contains 16 residues. Between the trimmed V and J ends, which lost 4 bases and 0 bases, there was a span of 13 bases. CDR1 and CDR2 from the germline V gene are SGHTA and FQGNSA.